This T cell receptor beta chain was captured in a study of T cell changes during pregnancy in multiple sclerosis. In germline, CDR1 is SGDLS, CDR2 YYNGEE. The junction had 7 bases not matched to a gene; V was cut back by 3 bases and J by 5 bases. CDR3 length: 16 residues. Generated by immunoSEQ multiplex PCR, the TCRdb table keeps only in-frame clones and is missing some. The data hold around 92,000 clones, with approximately 94% observed a single time. V and J are TRBV9 and TRBJ2-3; 12 bases are a match to TRBD2. The clonotype was recovered from a female donor with multiple sclerosis, enrolled in a pregnancy study. This specimen was peripheral blood, taken in the third trimester of pregnancy. The CDR3 nucleotides are TGTGCCAGCAGCGCATACCGACTAGCGGGAGAAGATACGCAGTATTTT. Translation: CASSAYRLAGEDTQYF.